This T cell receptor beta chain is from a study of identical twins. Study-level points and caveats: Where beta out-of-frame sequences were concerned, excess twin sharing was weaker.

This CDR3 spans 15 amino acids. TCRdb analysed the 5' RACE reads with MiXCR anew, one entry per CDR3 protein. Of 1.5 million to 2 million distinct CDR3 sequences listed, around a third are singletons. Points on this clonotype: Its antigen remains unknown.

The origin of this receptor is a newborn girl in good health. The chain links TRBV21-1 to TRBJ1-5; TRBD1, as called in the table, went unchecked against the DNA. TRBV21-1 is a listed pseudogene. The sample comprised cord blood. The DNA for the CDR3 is TGTGCCAGCAGCAAAGCCCAGGGACGCAATCAGCCCCAGCATTTT. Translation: CASSKAQGRNQPQHF.